These T cell receptor beta chains were read from a single sample in a study of OX40 agonist ivuxolimab in advanced cancers. Sequenced by immunoSEQ multiplex PCR; TCRdb stores in-frame clones only, minus some. The profile shows roughly 36,000 clones, 84% of them singletons. Material: CD4+ or CD8+ T cells sorted from blood, obtained in a trial of the OX40 agonist ivuxolimab. These receptors were collected from an adult with an advanced solid tumor such as melanoma, head and neck, liver or kidney cancer. CDR3s include the opening cysteine and the closing phenylalanine or tryptophan. D genes are given only for firm matches. Size is omitted from some rows. Given values are once, few, many or a class for expanded clones.

J gene	V gene	D gene	clone size	CDR3 protein	CDR3 DNA
TRBJ1-3	TRBV5-1	-	once	CASSPRAPGNTIYF	TGCGCCAGCAGCCCGCGGGCCCCAGGAAACACCATATATTTT
TRBJ1-3	TRBV6-1	-	-	CASSEGSRRDTIYF	TGTGCCAGCAGTGAAGGGTCGCGTCGGGACACCATATATTTT
TRBJ2-1	TRBV7-9	-	-	CASSFQGSSYNEQFF	TGTGCCAGCAGCTTTCAGGGGAGCTCCTACAATGAGCAGTTCTTC
TRBJ2-1	TRBV9	TRBD2	once	CASSVSGGGYNEQFF	TGTGCCAGCAGCGTAAGCGGGGGTGGTTACAATGAGCAGTTCTTC
TRBJ2-3	TRBV5-4	-	-	CASSLNQGLDTQYF	TGTGCCAGCAGCTTAAATCAGGGTCTGGATACGCAGTATTTT
TRBJ2-5	TRBV6-1	TRBD2	-	CASSASGGDRETQYF	TGTGCCAGCAGTGCCTCGGGGGGAGACCGGGAGACCCAGTACTTC
TRBJ1-1	TRBV6-6	TRBD1	once	CASTDVQGRKAFF	TGTGCCAGCACTGACGTACAGGGGAGGAAAGCTTTCTTT
TRBJ2-1	TRBV28	-	-	CASSLGKGRSSYNEQFF	TGTGCCAGCAGTTTAGGGAAGGGGCGAAGCTCCTACAATGAGCAGTTCTTC
TRBJ2-3	TRBV7-2	-	-	CASSPRGQGRGGRDTQYF	TGTGCCAGCAGCCCTAGGGGGCAGGGGCGAGGAGGGAGGGATACGCAGTATTTT
TRBJ2-3	TRBV9	-	-	CASSVGMRWGTDTQYF	TGTGCCAGCAGCGTAGGAATGCGATGGGGCACAGATACGCAGTATTTT
TRBJ2-3	TRBV11-3	-	-	CASSLVLGDTQYF	TGTGCCAGCAGCTTAGTGTTAGGAGATACGCAGTATTTT
TRBJ1-5	TRBV2	-	-	CASRKEISQPQHF	TGTGCCAGCAGGAAGGAGATTAGTCAGCCCCAGCATTTT
TRBJ2-7	TRBV28	TRBD2	-	CASRRPGTSATEQYF	TGTGCCAGCCGGAGACCCGGGACTAGCGCGACCGAGCAGTACTTC
TRBJ2-5	TRBV5-1	TRBD2	once	CASSLGTSGRGTQYF	TGCGCCAGCAGCTTAGGAACTAGCGGGAGGGGGACCCAGTACTTC